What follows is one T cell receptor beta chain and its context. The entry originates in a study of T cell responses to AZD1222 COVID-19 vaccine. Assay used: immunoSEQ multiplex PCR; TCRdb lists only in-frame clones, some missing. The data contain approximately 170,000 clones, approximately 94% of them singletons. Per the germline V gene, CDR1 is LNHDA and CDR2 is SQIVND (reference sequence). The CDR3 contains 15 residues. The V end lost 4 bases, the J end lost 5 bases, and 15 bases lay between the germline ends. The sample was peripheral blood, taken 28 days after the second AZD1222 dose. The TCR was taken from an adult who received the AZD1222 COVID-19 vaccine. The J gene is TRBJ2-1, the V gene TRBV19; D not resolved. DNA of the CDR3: TGTGCCAGTAGTACCCGACATTTAACGAACAATGAGCAGTTCTTC. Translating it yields CASSTRHLTNNEQFF.